Following are 27 T cell receptor beta chains from one sample sequenced in a study of shared clonotypes between healthy human individuals. Using immunoSEQ multiplex PCR, the repertoire was profiled, and TCRdb retains in-frame clones only, with some absent. This table has about 480,000 clones, about 79% appearing once. Source material: PBMCs. These receptors originate from a middle-aged woman in good health. Some clones in this sample may be carry-over from other donors' samples.

This chain uses TRBV5-1 with TRBJ2-3; 8 nucleotides match TRBD2. The V and J ends lost 2 bases and 1 base, in that order; junction bases with no gene match: 9. The germline V gene has CDR1 SGHRS and CDR2 YFSETQ. CDR3 length: 17 residues. This CDR3 is CASSFTTAGDGTDTQYF. The CDR3 DNA reads TGCGCCAGCAGCTTTACCACAGCGGGAGACGGCACAGATACGCAGTATTTT.

The CDR3 DNA reads TGTGCCAGCAGACGACTAGCGGGAAAACGCGGGGAGCTGTTTTTT. It translates to CASRRLAGKRGELFF. J is TRBJ2-2 and V is TRBV9; 11 bases fit TRBD2. CDR1 SGDLS and CDR2 YYNGEE come from the germline V gene. With V trimmed by 5 bases and J by 7 bases, 7 bases remained unmatched. The CDR3 is made up of 15 amino acids.

The rearrangement uses TRBV7-8 and TRBJ1-1, with unresolved D. Germline assignment: CDR1 SGHVS and CDR2 FQNEAQ. This CDR3 has 14 amino acids. The V end was cut by 5 bases, the J end by 2 bases, with 12 bases between. DNA of the CDR3: TGTGCCAGCAGCCAAACTTCAATTAACACTGAAGCTTTCTTT. Its translation: CASSQTSINTEAFF.

The genes are TRBV19 and TRBJ1-5; no reliable D call. V lost 6 bases and J 3 bases, leaving 12 bases between the germline ends. From germline, CDR1 is LNHDA and CDR2 SQIVND (reference sequence). CDR3 length: 14 residues. This CDR3 reads CASSAGPHNQPQHF. CDR3 bases: TGTGCCAGTAGCGCCGGGCCGCACAATCAGCCCCAGCATTTT.

The rearrangement joins TRBV5-3 to TRBJ2-1; 7 nucleotides match TRBD2. TRBV5-3 is an open reading frame, and its role is uncertain. The V segment lost 4 bases and the J segment 11 bases; nucleotides outside the gene matches: 15. The CDR3 has 15 residues. This chain's CDR3 is CARSLRVRGGPQQFF. The CDR3 DNA follows: TGTGCCAGAAGCCTGCGGGTGCGGGGAGGGCCTCAGCAGTTCTTC.

This clone showed up just once. This CDR3 reads CASSLGRGSSYNEQFF. CDR3 sequence (DNA): TGCGCCAGCAGCTTGGGGAGGGGCAGCTCCTACAATGAGCAGTTCTTC. The chain couples TRBV5-1 to TRBJ2-1; D perhaps matches TRBD2 (6 bases). The V gene's germline CDR1 is SGHRS and CDR2 YFSETQ. Trimming took off 0 bases at V and 0 bases at J, with 10 bases between the two ends. The CDR3 length is 16 residues.

The rearrangement uses TRBV15 and TRBJ2-3; D not resolved. Germline-derived CDR1 and CDR2 are LNHNV and YYDKDF (reference sequence). The CDR3 runs to 14 residues. Trimming removed 6 bases at V and 0 bases at J, with 10 bases between. For the CDR3, the DNA is TGTGCCACCAGATACGGACCAAGCACAGATACGCAGTATTTT. Its translation is CATRYGPSTDTQYF. The entire variable domain, with the rest obtained from reference TRBV15 and TRBJ2-3, is as follows: DAMVIQNPRYQVTQFGKPVTLSCSQTLNHNVMYWYQQKSSQAPKLLFHYYDKDFNNEADTPDNFQSRRPNTSFCFLDIRSPGLGDTAMYLCATRYGPSTDTQYFGPGTRLTVL.

The chain links TRBV6-6 to TRBJ2-1; no reliable D call. The CDR3 has 11 amino acids. V was pared by 2 bases and J by 8 bases, with 4 bases between. The V gene's germline CDR1 is MNHNY and CDR2 SVGAGI (reference sequence). The DNA for the CDR3 is TGTGCCAGCAGTTACAGGGATGAGCAGTTCTTC. Protein sequence: CASSYRDEQFF.

The J gene is TRBJ2-7, the V gene TRBV6-5, with TRBD2 matching over 10 bases. Germline V gives CDR1 MNHEY, CDR2 SVGAGI. The CDR3 extends over 15 amino acids. Losses at the gene ends were 5 bases for V and 5 bases for J; bases not matched to a gene: 9. The CDR3 sequence: CASSRSGLATHEQYF. Here the CDR3 DNA reads TGTGCCAGCAGTCGATCGGGACTAGCGACCCACGAGCAGTACTTC.

This clone was observed once. A much bigger clone sits one base away, suggesting this may be a read error. Other DNA sequences in the same sample also yield this CDR3. The chain uses TRBV28 and TRBJ1-2, with D possibly TRBD1 on 6 matching bases. CDR1 MDHEN and CDR2 SYDVKM come from the germline V gene. The CDR3 is made up of 16 amino acids. The CDR3 region has the DNA TGTGCCAGCAGCAAACTCTGGACAGACCATAACTATGGCTATACCTTC. Its protein product is CASSKLWTDHNYGYTF.

This clone was seen more than once but under ten times. This chain uses TRBV15 with TRBJ1-3; D gene uncertain. This CDR3 is 17 amino acids long. Germline V gives CDR1 LNHNV, CDR2 YYDKDF (reference sequence). The germline V and J ends were trimmed by 0 bases and 1 base, with 13 bases remaining between them. The CDR3 DNA reads TGTGCCACCAGCAGAGATCGGATGGGTGGGTCTGGAAACACCATATATTTT. It specifies CATSRDRMGGSGNTIYF.

This clone was seen a few times. The chain uses TRBV19 and TRBJ1-1; 9 bases are shared with TRBD1. From germline, CDR1 is LNHDA and CDR2 SQIVND (reference sequence). The CDR3 runs 15 residues. V trimming: 4 bases; J trimming: 0 bases; junction bases outside the gene matches: 3. CDR3 amino acids: CASSTDRGVNTEAFF. The CDR3 bases are TGTGCCAGTAGTACCGACAGGGGGGTGAACACTGAAGCTTTCTTT. Supplemented by reference TRBV19 and TRBJ1-1, the full variable domain reads DGGITQSPKYLFRKEGQNVTLSCEQNLNHDAMYWYRQDPGQGLRLIYYSQIVNDFQKGDIAEGYSVSREKKESFPLTVTSAQKNPTAFYLCASSTDRGVNTEAFFGQGTRLTVV.

J is TRBJ2-7 and V is TRBV9; D may match TRBD1 or TRBD2 (5 bases each). V was cut by 1 base and J by 2 bases, with 10 bases left in between. Germline V CDR1 and CDR2: SGDLS, YYNGEE. This CDR3 has 14 residues. CDR3 protein: CASSVRGYAYEQYF. The DNA for the CDR3 is TGTGCCAGCAGCGTACGGGGCTACGCCTACGAGCAGTACTTC.

The chain carries TRBV29-1 and TRBJ2-7, with 8 bases matching TRBD1. After removal of 4 bases from V and 0 bases from J, the junction contained 2 bases not matched to a gene. The CDR3 runs 13 residues. Looked up from germline, CDR1 is SQVTM and CDR2 is ANQGSEA. DNA of the CDR3: TGCAGCGTTGGGCAGGGGGCCTCCTACGAGCAGTACTTC. This gives the protein CSVGQGASYEQYF.

The genes are TRBV14 and TRBJ2-4, with no clear D. Germline-derived CDR1 and CDR2 are SGHDN and FVKESK. The CDR3 has 12 amino acids. V lost 1 base, J lost 4 bases, and 2 bases lay in between. The CDR3 sequence: CASSQVKNIQYF. CDR3 nucleotide sequence: TGTGCCAGCAGCCAAGTAAAAAACATTCAGTACTTC.

The chain links TRBV4-2 to TRBJ1-5; TRBD1 agrees at 7 bases. The germline V gene has CDR1 LGHNA and CDR2 YNFKEQ. V shed 4 bases, J shed 4 bases, and the junction held 7 bases outside the gene matches. The CDR3 length is 15 residues. Written as DNA, the CDR3 is TGTGCCAGCAGCCGAACAACAGGGGATAATCAGCCCCAGCATTTT. It is translated as CASSRTTGDNQPQHF.

The V and J genes are TRBV6-1 and TRBJ2-1; D ambiguous. This CDR3 is 13 amino acids long. CDR1 is MNHNS and CDR2 is SASEGT in the germline V gene. V gave up 7 bases and J gave up 7 bases, with 14 bases separating them. CDR3 in DNA: TGTGCCAGCACCACGGACCTCGGGAATGAGCAGTTCTTC. It codes for CASTTDLGNEQFF.

The V call is TRBV4-3, the J call TRBJ2-1; 8 bases line up with TRBD2. This CDR3 spans 16 amino acids. The V gene end was trimmed by 0 bases and the J gene end by 4 bases; junction bases not matched to a gene: 5. The germline CDR1 and CDR2 sequences are LGHNA and YSLEER. CDR3 amino acids: CASSQDRSGSYNEQFF. CDR3 nucleotides: TGCGCCAGCAGCCAAGATCGGAGCGGGAGTTACAATGAGCAGTTCTTC.

This clone was detected only a few times. The chain uses TRBV6-5 and TRBJ1-3, with D possibly TRBD1 on 5 matching bases. CDR1 is MNHEY and CDR2 is SVGAGI in the germline V gene. The CDR3 spans 15 residues. V lost 8 bases and J 0 bases, leaving 14 bases between the germline ends. The CDR3 here is CASVPSGTSGNTIYF. CDR3 coding DNA: TGTGCCAGCGTCCCTTCCGGGACCTCTGGAAACACCATATATTTT.

The rearrangement uses TRBV14 and TRBJ2-5; possibly TRBD2 for D (6 bases). CDR3 length: 14 residues. Germline CDR1 SGHDN, CDR2 FVKESK. Trimming removed 4 bases from V and 7 bases from J, with 16 bases in between. This CDR3 reads CASSPRGSPGTQYF. Here the CDR3 DNA reads TGTGCCAGCAGCCCGCGGGGCTCCCCGGGGACCCAGTACTTC.

The chain carries TRBV5-1 and TRBJ1-1; D perhaps matches TRBD1 (6 bases). CDR3 length equals 16 residues. Germline V gives CDR1 SGHRS, CDR2 YFSETQ. With 3 bases removed from V and 1 base from J, the gap between germline ends came to 16 bases. CDR3 protein: CASSSTGFNRNTEAFF. The CDR3 DNA sequence: TGCGCCAGCAGCTCTACAGGGTTCAATCGGAACACTGAAGCTTTCTTT.

This sequence joins TRBV28 and TRBJ1-5, with 11 bases aligning to TRBD1. CDR1 and CDR2 from the germline V gene are MDHEN and SYDVKM. V was pared by 10 bases and J by 7 bases, with 3 bases of the junction left unmatched. The CDR3 length is 12 residues. This chain's CDR3 is CATRDRGQPQHF. DNA of the CDR3: TGTGCCACCCGGGACAGGGGGCAGCCCCAGCATTTT.

The rearrangement joins TRBV4-1 to TRBJ2-2, with 7 bases fitting TRBD1. Germline loops: CDR1 MGHRA, CDR2 YSYEKL. This CDR3 region has 15 residues. With V trimmed by 4 bases and J by 5 bases, 7 bases remained unmatched. CDR3 sequence (DNA): TGCGCCAGCAGCCTTGGGACAGCCAGAACCGGGGAGCTGTTTTTT. Protein product: CASSLGTARTGELFF.

V usage is TRBV5-1 and J usage is TRBJ2-5; TRBD2 aligns across 7 bases. V shed 4 bases and J 0 bases; nucleotides not matched to a gene: 12. CDR3 size: 17 residues. Germline V gives CDR1 SGHRS, CDR2 YFSETQ. CDR3 in amino acids: CASSPTGGSGYQETQYF. The CDR3 DNA follows: TGCGCCAGCAGCCCCACGGGGGGTAGCGGGTACCAAGAGACCCAGTACTTC. Full variable domain (remainder filled in from reference TRBV5-1 and TRBJ2-5): KAGVTQTPRYLIKTRGQQVTLSCSPISGHRSVSWYQQTPGQGLQFLFEYFSETQRNKGNFPGRFSGRQFSNSRSEMNVSTLELGDSALYLCASSPTGGSGYQETQYFGPGTRLLVL.

In its sample, this clone was seen once. This chain links TRBV7-2 with TRBJ1-6; perhaps TRBD1 as D (6 bases). CDR1 is SGHTA, CDR2 FQGNSA, per germline. This CDR3 contains 15 residues. The germline V and J ends were trimmed by 5 bases and 9 bases, with 17 bases remaining between them. The CDR3 DNA reads as TGTGCCAGCAGCCGGGACACACAAAGGAGTTCACCCCTCCACTTT. Translating gives CASSRDTQRSSPLHF. The full variable domain, its missing parts supplied by reference TRBV7-2 and TRBJ1-6, is GAGVSQSPSNKVTEKGKDVELRCDPISGHTALYWYRQSLGQGLEFLIYFQGNSAPDKSGLPSDRFSAERTGGSVSTLTIQRTQQEDSAVYLCASSRDTQRSSPLHFGNGTRLTVT.

This chain connects TRBV7-2 to TRBJ1-4, with 7 bases lining up with TRBD1. V trimming: 7 bases; J trimming: 7 bases; junction bases outside the gene matches: 9. The CDR3 is 14 residues long. CDR1 and CDR2 from the germline V gene are SGHTA and FQGNSA. The CDR3 nucleotides read TGTGCCAGCACCCAAGGACAGGCTCCTGAAAAACTGTTTTTT. Amino acids: CASTQGQAPEKLFF.

In this sample, this clone turned up once. This sequence joins TRBV28 and TRBJ2-3, with 14 positions matching TRBD2. Germline CDR1 and CDR2: MDHEN and SYDVKM. This CDR3 comprises 16 residues. V lost 6 bases, J lost 5 bases, and 7 bases stayed unmatched. This CDR3 reads CASRPGLAGGKDTQYF. CDR3 DNA sequence: TGTGCCAGCAGGCCCGGACTAGCGGGAGGTAAAGATACGCAGTATTTT. The complete variable domain, with remaining parts taken from reference TRBV28 and TRBJ2-3, reads DVKVTQSSRYLVKRTGEKVFLECVQDMDHENMFWYRQDPGLGLRLIYFSYDVKMKEKGDIPEGYSVSREKKERFSLILESASTNQTSMYLCASRPGLAGGKDTQYFGPGTRLTVL.